This T cell receptor (beta chain) was sequenced for a study of blood T cell repertoires in COVID-19. Overall study: Sources were T cells, B-cell-depleted T cells, or PBMCs; the material itself was cDNA or gDNA.

This table comes from immunoSEQ multiplex PCR, and its TCRdb copy is limited to in-frame clones, with some not included. The sample consists of about 250,000 clones, 65% to 80% of them appearing once. Germline values: CDR1 SNHLY, CDR2 FYNNEI. CDR3 length: 13 residues. V was cut by 4 bases and J by 3 bases, with 10 bases left in between. The chain recombines TRBV2 with TRBJ2-7; D is perhaps TRBD1 (6 bases). The TCR sequence derives from a woman aged 40 to 50 with active or convalescent COVID-19. The sequenced sample was peripheral blood. The CDR3 nucleotides are TGTGCCAGCAGTGGAGGACAGTACTACGAGCAGTACTTC. As protein: CASSGGQYYEQYF.